The entry that follows covers one T cell receptor (beta chain) sequence. The sort gate was single viable CD3+CD4+CD8-CD45RO+ cells for memory CD4+ T cells. This specimen comes from a study of memory CD4+ T cells and cytomegalovirus serostatus. Trimming removed 5 bases from V and 6 bases from J; junction bases left unmatched: 10. CDR3 length: 16 residues. CDR1 is LNHDA and CDR2 is SQIVND in the germline V gene (reference sequence). Repertoires were generated with immunoSEQ multiplex PCR, while TCRdb's copy carries only in-frame clones and drops some. This table holds around 26,000 clones, under 85% found once.

This clonotype was sampled from an adult in good health and CMV-seronegative. The specimen was memory CD4+ T cells from blood. The chain employs TRBV19 and TRBJ2-1; 10 nucleotides align to TRBD1. In DNA form, the CDR3 reads TGTGCCAGTAGTCCCTACGGGACAGGGGAATCCAATGAGCAGTTCTTC. This encodes CASSPYGTGESNEQFF.